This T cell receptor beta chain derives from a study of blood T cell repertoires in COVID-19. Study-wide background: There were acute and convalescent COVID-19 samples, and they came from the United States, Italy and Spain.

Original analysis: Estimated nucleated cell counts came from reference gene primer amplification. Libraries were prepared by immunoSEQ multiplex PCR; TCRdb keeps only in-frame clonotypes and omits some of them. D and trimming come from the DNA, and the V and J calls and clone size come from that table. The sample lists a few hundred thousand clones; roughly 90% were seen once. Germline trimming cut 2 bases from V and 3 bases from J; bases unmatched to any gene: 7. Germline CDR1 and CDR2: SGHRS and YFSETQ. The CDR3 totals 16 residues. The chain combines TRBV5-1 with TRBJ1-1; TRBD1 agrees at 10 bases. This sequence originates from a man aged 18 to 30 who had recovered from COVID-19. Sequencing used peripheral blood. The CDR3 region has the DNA TGCGCCAGCAGCTTCCACCGGGACAGGGGTTACACTGAAGCTTTCTTT. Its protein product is CASSFHRDRGYTEAFF.